The 18 T cell receptor beta chains below all came from one sample that was sequenced in a study of CD8 T cells in ankylosing spondylitis. Each CDR3 protein is one row after TCRdb ran MiXCR on the 5' RACE reads. The sample has some 90,000 distinct CDR3 sequences, 27% seen once. Sequencing used blood, either unsorted or a sorted T cell fraction (not recorded which). The receptor source for this set is a male donor with ankylosing spondylitis or in good health (not recorded which).

The CDR3 protein is CASSPGGQGPYEQYV. The CDR3, as DNA: TGTGCCAGCAGCCCAGGGGGACAGGGACCTTACGAGCAGTACGTC. The chain joins TRBV7-6 to TRBJ2-7, with 9 bases matching TRBD1. The CDR3 is 15 residues long. CDR1 and CDR2 from the germline V gene are SGHVS and FNYEAQ. With V trimmed by 5 bases and J by 4 bases, 9 bases remained unmatched.

This chain joins TRBV10-3 and TRBJ2-1; D may match TRBD1 or TRBD2 (5 bases each). The CDR3 extends over 15 amino acids. The germline gives CDR1 ENHRY, CDR2 SYGVKD. V was cut by 4 bases and J by 8 bases, with 18 bases left in between. The CDR3 is CAISGGGIPTDEQFF. CDR3 nucleotides: TGTGCCATCAGTGGTGGGGGAATTCCTACGGATGAGCAGTTCTTC.

The J gene is TRBJ2-1, the V gene TRBV20-1; D tentatively fits TRBD1 or TRBD2 (5 bases each). V lost 5 bases and J 0 bases, leaving 17 bases between the germline ends. Germline CDR1 reads DFQATT; CDR2 reads SNEGSKA (reference sequence). This CDR3 is 16 amino acids long. CDR3 residues: CSAPLGVISSYNEQFF. CDR3 bases: TGCAGTGCTCCCCTGGGGGTGATTAGCTCCTACAATGAGCAGTTCTTC.

Many counts were recorded for this clonotype. J is TRBJ2-5 and V is TRBV29-1, with D uncertain. CDR3 length equals 12 residues. Trimming took off 5 bases at V and 1 base at J, with 8 bases between the two ends. Germline V CDR1 and CDR2: SQVTM, ANQGSEA. CDR3 sequence (DNA): TGCAGCGTTAGGCCCAGCCAAGAGACCCAGTACTTC. Translated, it gives CSVRPSQETQYF.

This clonotype turned up a few times. The rearrangement uses TRBV28 and TRBJ2-5, with TRBD2 matching 9 bases. The V gene end was trimmed by 7 bases and the J gene end by 7 bases; junction bases not matched to a gene: 10. Germline-derived CDR1 and CDR2 are MDHEN and SYDVKM. This CDR3 is built from 14 residues. In nucleotides, the CDR3 is TGTGCCAGCACCCTCGGACTAGCGCGACGGACCCAGTACTTC. This translates into CASTLGLARRTQYF.

The chain's CDR3 is CASSPGTVYEQYF. CDR3 in DNA: TGCGCCAGCAGCCCCGGGACGGTCTACGAGCAGTACTTC. The chain uses TRBV5-1 and TRBJ2-7, with D possibly called TRBD1 or TRBD2 (5 bases each). The CDR3 extends over 13 amino acids. The germline V gene has CDR1 SGHRS and CDR2 YFSETQ. Trimming took 4 bases from V and 3 from J, leaving 11 bases between them. Variable domain in full (rest from reference TRBV5-1 and TRBJ2-7): KAGVTQTPRYLIKTRGQQVTLSCSPISGHRSVSWYQQTPGQGLQFLFEYFSETQRNKGNFPGRFSGRQFSNSRSEMNVSTLELGDSALYLCASSPGTVYEQYFGPGTRLTVT.

This chain connects TRBV3-1 to TRBJ1-1; no reliable D call. Deletions cut 0 bases from V and 10 bases from J, with 6 bases between. The CDR3 contains 11 residues. Germline assignment: CDR1 LGHDT and CDR2 YNNKEL (reference sequence). The CDR3 nucleotides are TGTGCCAGCAGCCAAGATTCTGGAGCTTTCTTT. Protein: CASSQDSGAFF. The entire variable domain, with the rest obtained from reference TRBV3-1 and TRBJ1-1, is as follows: DTAVSQTPKYLVTQMGNDKSIKCEQNLGHDTMYWYKQDSKKFLKIMFSYNNKELIINETVPNRFSPKSPDKAHLNLHINSLELGDSAVYFCASSQDSGAFFGQGTRLTVV.

This clonotype showed up just a few times. The J gene is TRBJ2-1, the V gene TRBV5-1; 7 nucleotides match TRBD1. Germline assignment: CDR1 SGHRS and CDR2 YFSETQ. With 0 bases clipped from V and 5 bases from J, the junction kept 5 bases outside the gene matches. The CDR3 spans 15 residues. The chain's CDR3 is CASSLVGQADNEQFF. CDR3 DNA: TGCGCCAGCAGCTTGGTCGGACAGGCGGACAATGAGCAGTTCTTC.

The V call is TRBV29-1, the J call TRBJ1-2; 7 nucleotides match TRBD1. Germline values: CDR1 SQVTM, CDR2 ANQGSEA. With V trimmed by 4 bases and J by 7 bases, 18 bases remained unmatched. The CDR3 is made up of 16 amino acids. The CDR3 loop is CSVVGVAGGQVVGYTF. CDR3 in DNA: TGCAGCGTTGTGGGGGTGGCAGGTGGACAGGTAGTTGGCTACACCTTC. The whole variable domain, remainder taken from reference TRBV29-1 and TRBJ1-2, is SAVISQKPSRDICQRGTSLTIQCQVDSQVTMMFWYRQQPGQSLTLIATANQGSEATYESGFVIDKFPISRPNLTFSTLTVSNMSPEDSSIYLCSVVGVAGGQVVGYTFGSGTRLTVV.

The chain has TRBV24-1 and TRBJ1-5; no clear D gene. Trimming stripped 5 bases from V and 7 bases from J, with 14 bases between. Germline CDR1 and CDR2: KGHDR and SFDVKD. The CDR3 loop spans 14 amino acids. The CDR3 DNA reads as TGTGCCACCAGTGCGTCACATTCGGGGCAGCCCCAGCATTTT. Translation gives CATSASHSGQPQHF.

The rearrangement joins TRBV7-3 to TRBJ2-4; D may be TRBD2 (5 bases). This CDR3 comprises 13 residues. V gave up 5 bases and J gave up 9 bases, with 14 bases separating them. Germline V gene lookup returns CDR1 SGHTA and CDR2 FQGTGA. The CDR3 region is CASSPRGLSIQYF. CDR3 DNA sequence: TGTGCCAGCAGCCCACGGGGATTAAGCATTCAGTACTTC.

The chain recombines TRBV7-9 with TRBJ2-1; no reliable D call. The germline V gene encodes CDR1 SEHNR and CDR2 FQNEAQ (reference sequence). This CDR3 is 14 amino acids long. The V and J ends lost 0 bases and 8 bases respectively, with 11 bases between them. CDR3 DNA: TGTGCCAGCAGCTTAGCGGGAATAGCCCATGAGCAGTTCTTC. Its translation is CASSLAGIAHEQFF.

This chain joins TRBV9 and TRBJ2-7; 8 nucleotides align to TRBD2. V lost 0 bases and J lost 1; bases outside the gene matches: 3. This CDR3 has 15 residues. Per the germline V gene, CDR1 is SGDLS and CDR2 is YYNGEE. This CDR3 is CASSVGGLASYEQYF. The CDR3 DNA reads as TGTGCCAGCAGCGTAGGCGGACTAGCTTCCTACGAGCAGTACTTC.

This clonotype was seen a few times. This sequence joins TRBV7-9 and TRBJ2-3, with 7 positions matching TRBD2. CDR1 SEHNR and CDR2 FQNEAQ come from the germline V gene (reference sequence). The CDR3 extends over 15 amino acids. V was pared by 5 bases and J by 1 base, with 6 bases of the junction left unmatched. CDR3 bases: TGTGCCAGCAGCCGTGGGCTAGCGGGCACAGATACGCAGTATTTT. This codes for CASSRGLAGTDTQYF. The full variable domain, completed using reference TRBV7-9 and TRBJ2-3, is DTGVSQNPRHKITKRGQNVTFRCDPISEHNRLYWYRQTLGQGPEFLTYFQNEAQLEKSRLLSDRFSAERPKGSFSTLEIQRTEQGDSAMYLCASSRGLAGTDTQYFGPGTRLTVL.

J is TRBJ2-7 and V is TRBV18; D perhaps matches TRBD2 (6 bases). Germline CDR1 KGHSH, CDR2 LQKENI. The CDR3 runs to 12 residues. Trimming removed 5 bases at V and 7 bases at J, with 12 bases between. The CDR3 here is CASSIGDSEQYV. In DNA form, the CDR3 reads TGTGCCAGCTCAATAGGGGACTCAGAGCAGTACGTC.

This clonotype was counted between two and nine times. This chain uses TRBV3-1 with TRBJ2-7; tentatively, D is TRBD1 (6 bases). The CDR3 has 12 residues. V shed 3 bases and J shed 10 bases, with 13 bases lying between them. The germline gives CDR1 LGHDT, CDR2 YNNKEL (reference sequence). Here the CDR3 DNA reads TGTGCCAGCAGCCAGGGCTGGACAGATCAGTACTTC. As protein: CASSQGWTDQYF.

This clonotype was counted a few times. At one of its ends the junction is not consistent with the germline gene, which may arise from a read error. This sequence joins TRBV5-1 and TRBJ2-1, with a weak D call TRBD1 (5 bases). The CDR3 is 15 amino acids. Germline CDR1 SGHRS, CDR2 YFSETQ. The CDR3 region has the DNA TGCGCCAGCAGTCCGTCCGACAGTGGCTACGATGAGCAGTTCTTC. This codes for CASSPSDSGYDEQFF.

This clonotype was found a few times. This chain links TRBV5-1 with TRBJ1-2, with 8 bases lining up with TRBD1. From germline, CDR1 is SGHRS and CDR2 YFSETQ. The CDR3 is 15 amino acids. Losses at the gene ends were 4 bases for V and 2 bases for J; bases not matched to a gene: 7. The DNA for the CDR3 is TGCGCCAGCAGCACCAGGACAGGGCTGAACTATGGCTACACCTTC. The encoded protein is CASSTRTGLNYGYTF.